This is a list of T cell receptor beta chains from one sample in a study of cytomegalovirus exposure and HLA in healthy donors. Profiled with immunoSEQ multiplex PCR; TCRdb holds only in-frame clones, not every one. This sample has some 100,000 clones, with 65% to 80% found just once. Input material: PBMCs. The receptors come from a woman younger than 35 in good health and CMV-seropositive. The CDR3 runs from the conserved cysteine through the conserved F or W. The order of the fields is CDR3 protein, CDR3 DNA, J gene, D gene, V gene, clone size. D genes are given only for firm matches. Clone sizes are given selectively: once, few, many, or a class where the clone is expanded.

CASSLGQLGNTIYF | TGCGCCAGCAGCTTGGGACAGCTAGGAAACACCATATATTTT | TRBJ1-3 | - | TRBV5-1 | -
CSVDSGDTQYF | TGCAGCGTAGACAGTGGGGATACGCAGTATTTT | TRBJ2-3 | - | TRBV29-1 | -
CASSQDTGSYEQYF | TGCGCCAGCAGCCAAGATACAGGGAGCTACGAGCAGTACTTC | TRBJ2-7 | - | TRBV4-3 | -
CASSDGTSSYNEQFF | TGTGCCAGCAGTGACGGGACTAGCTCCTACAATGAGCAGTTCTTC | TRBJ2-1 | TRBD2 | TRBV6-4 | many
CASSLGPDRVVGEQFF | TGTGCCAGCAGCTTAGGCCCGGACAGGGTGGTAGGTGAGCAGTTCTTC | TRBJ2-1 | TRBD1 | TRBV7-9 | -
CASSLASPVDEQFF | TGTGCCAGCAGCTTAGCCTCCCCGGTGGATGAGCAGTTCTTC | TRBJ2-1 | - | TRBV7-2 | -
CASSVDRAYEQYF | TGTGCCAGCAGCGTGGACAGGGCCTACGAGCAGTACTTC | TRBJ2-7 | TRBD1 | TRBV5-6 | -
CASSSQTSSDTQYF | TGTGCCAGCAGCTCCCAGACTAGCTCAGATACGCAGTATTTT | TRBJ2-3 | TRBD2 | TRBV7-3 | -
CASSQRERYGELFF | TGCGCCAGCAGCCAACGGGAGCGATACGGGGAGCTGTTTTTT | TRBJ2-2 | - | TRBV4-3 | few
CASSQDGTGRDGYTF | TGCGCCAGCAGCCAAGACGGGACAGGGAGAGATGGCTACACCTTC | TRBJ1-2 | TRBD1 | TRBV4-3 | -
CASSQSIPGGATNEKLFF | TGCGCCAGCAGTCAATCGATCCCGGGGGGGGCCACTAATGAAAAACTGTTTTTT | TRBJ1-4 | - | TRBV23-1 | -
CASSLAGSGGTDTQYF | TGTGCCAGCAGCTTAGCAGGGTCAGGGGGCACAGATACGCAGTATTTT | TRBJ2-3 | - | TRBV7-8 | few
CAGTTGKNEKLFF | TGTGCCGGAACGACAGGGAAGAATGAAAAACTGTTTTTT | TRBJ1-4 | TRBD1 | TRBV28 | -
CASSFSGGSSYEQYF | TGCGCCAGCAGCTTTTCGGGGGGATCCTCCTACGAGCAGTACTTC | TRBJ2-7 | TRBD2 | TRBV5-1 | -
CASSQAGTGDGYGYTF | TGTGCCAGCAGCCAAGCCGGGACAGGTGACGGATATGGCTACACCTTC | TRBJ1-2 | TRBD1 | TRBV4-2 | -
CSVCDTGGGGQETQYF | TGCAGCGTGTGCGATACAGGGGGAGGAGGCCAAGAGACCCAGTACTTC | TRBJ2-5 | TRBD1 | TRBV29-1 | few
CASSLLQGRGYTF | TGTGCCAGCAGCTTATTACAGGGCCGAGGCTACACCTTC | TRBJ1-2 | - | TRBV7-8 | -
CASSQDRHRGGYTF | TGCGCCAGCAGCCAAGACAGGCACAGGGGTGGCTACACCTTC | TRBJ1-2 | TRBD1 | TRBV4-3 | -
CASSGDQGTYNEQFF | TGTGCCAGCAGTGGGGACCAGGGGACCTACAATGAGCAGTTCTTC | TRBJ2-1 | - | TRBV6-5 | few
CASSDNTDTQYF | TGTGCCAGCAGTGACAACACAGATACGCAGTATTTT | TRBJ2-3 | - | TRBV25-1 | -
CAWSLADRDEKLFF | TGTGCCTGGAGCCTTGCGGACAGGGATGAAAAACTGTTTTTT | TRBJ1-4 | TRBD1 | TRBV30 | -
CASSAPQVTGNTIYF | TGTGCCAGCAGTGCTCCCCAGGTGACTGGAAACACCATATATTTT | TRBJ1-3 | - | TRBV25-1 | -